This is a list of T cell receptor beta chains from one sample in a study of blood T cell repertoires in COVID-19. Profiled with immunoSEQ multiplex PCR; TCRdb holds only in-frame clones, not every one. The table lists 220,000 or so clones, about 90% of them singletons. Sequencing used PBMCs or T cells enriched from blood (not recorded which). The receptors stem from a man aged 25 to 45 who had been exposed to COVID-19. CDR3s include the opening cysteine and the closing phenylalanine or tryptophan. Each record gives: clone size, J gene, V gene, D gene, CDR3 protein, CDR3 DNA. The D gene is left open where the match is weak. Expanded clones get a size class; other rows say once, few or many, or leave the size out.

size: .; J: TRBJ2-7; V: TRBV3-1/TRBV3-2; D: TRBD2; CDR3: CASSQSSGVSEQYF; DNA: TGTGCCAGCAGCCAATCTAGCGGGGTCTCCGAGCAGTACTTC
size: .; J: TRBJ2-1; V: TRBV6-1; D: .; CDR3: CASSDEGSTYNEQFF; DNA: TGTGCCAGCAGTGACGAGGGAAGCACTTACAATGAGCAGTTCTTC
size: many; J: TRBJ1-1; V: TRBV9; D: .; CDR3: CASSVEGHTEAFF; DNA: TGTGCCAGCAGCGTAGAGGGGCACACTGAAGCTTTCTTT
size: .; J: TRBJ1-2; V: TRBV10-1; D: .; CDR3: CASRYREGYTF; DNA: TGCGCCAGCAGATACAGGGAAGGCTACACCTTC
size: .; J: TRBJ2-1; V: TRBV7-9; D: .; CDR3: CASSSGESSYNEQFF; DNA: TGTGCCAGCAGCTCCGGGGAGAGCTCCTACAATGAGCAGTTCTTC
size: .; J: TRBJ2-6; V: TRBV7-2; D: .; CDR3: CASKQNSGANVLTF; DNA: TGTGCCAGCAAACAGAACTCTGGGGCCAACGTCCTGACTTTC
size: .; J: TRBJ1-1; V: TRBV27; D: TRBD1; CDR3: CASTTFFRGQGTEAFF; DNA: TGTGCCAGCACAACCTTCTTCAGGGGGCAGGGCACTGAAGCTTTCTTT
size: once; J: TRBJ1-2; V: TRBV10-3; D: TRBD1; CDR3: CAISESVTGGIYGYTF; DNA: TGTGCCATCAGTGAGTCTGTGACAGGGGGCATCTATGGCTACACCTTC
size: .; J: TRBJ2-1; V: TRBV4-2; D: TRBD2; CDR3: CASSHSSGTKPYYEQFF; DNA: TGTGCCAGCAGCCATTCTTCCGGGACTAAGCCGTATTATGAGCAGTTCTTC
size: .; J: TRBJ2-1; V: TRBV11-2; D: .; CDR3: CASSFRGWNNEQFF; DNA: TGTGCCAGCAGCTTCAGGGGTTGGAACAATGAGCAGTTCTTC
size: .; J: TRBJ1-5; V: TRBV4-3; D: .; CDR3: CASSQDLSGQPQHF; DNA: TGCGCCAGCAGCCAAGATCTCTCCGGTCAGCCCCAGCATTTT
size: .; J: TRBJ1-1; V: TRBV7-9; D: .; CDR3: CASSLTGNTEAFF; DNA: TGTGCCAGCAGCTTGACTGGGAACACTGAAGCTTTCTTT
size: .; J: TRBJ1-5; V: TRBV6-1; D: .; CDR3: CASSGRGPGSNQPQHF; DNA: TGTGCCAGCAGTGGAAGGGGCCCCGGGAGCAATCAGCCCCAGCATTTT
size: .; J: TRBJ1-5; V: TRBV9; D: .; CDR3: CASSAGQLPNQPQHF; DNA: TGTGCCAGCAGCGCCGGACAGCTCCCAAATCAGCCCCAGCATTTT
size: .; J: TRBJ1-6; V: TRBV18; D: .; CDR3: CASSPPRANSPLHF; DNA: TGTGCCAGCTCACCACCGAGGGCTAATTCACCCCTCCACTTT
size: .; J: TRBJ2-1; V: TRBV7-9; D: TRBD2; CDR3: CASSVSGGAVPEQFF; DNA: TGTGCCAGCAGCGTTAGCGGGGGGGCCGTTCCTGAGCAGTTCTTC
size: once; J: TRBJ1-1; V: TRBV7-6; D: .; CDR3: CASSLTGGLPSEAFF; DNA: TGTGCCAGCAGCCTTACGGGGGGCCTCCCGTCCGAAGCTTTCTTT
size: .; J: TRBJ2-7; V: TRBV13; D: .; CDR3: CASSPIGRGNEQYF; DNA: TGTGCCAGCAGCCCCATTGGCAGGGGAAACGAGCAGTACTTC
size: .; J: TRBJ2-1; V: TRBV6-2/TRBV6-3; D: TRBD2; CDR3: CASSRLAGDEQFF; DNA: TGTGCCAGCAGTCGTCTAGCGGGGGATGAGCAGTTCTTC
size: .; J: TRBJ2-2; V: TRBV6-5; D: TRBD1; CDR3: CASGTQGAGELFF; DNA: TGTGCCAGCGGAACTCAGGGGGCGGGGGAGCTGTTTTTT
size: .; J: TRBJ1-2; V: TRBV29-1; D: .; CDR3: CSVEQQPGLYGYTF; DNA: TGCAGCGTTGAACAACAGCCGGGACTGTATGGCTACACCTTC
size: .; J: TRBJ2-2; V: TRBV2; D: .; CDR3: CASSETPGDTGELFF; DNA: TGTGCCAGCAGTGAGACTCCCGGGGATACCGGGGAGCTGTTTTTT
size: once; J: TRBJ2-7; V: TRBV10-3; D: .; CDR3: CAISESKNRNSYEQYF; DNA: TGTGCCATCAGTGAGTCGAAAAACAGAAACTCCTACGAGCAGTACTTC
size: .; J: TRBJ1-1; V: TRBV6-6; D: .; CDR3: CASRPDTTEAFF; DNA: TGTGCCAGCAGACCCGACACCACTGAAGCTTTCTTT
size: .; J: TRBJ1-1; V: TRBV7-8; D: .; CDR3: CASSLESPGNTEAFF; DNA: TGTGCCAGCAGCTTAGAGTCTCCGGGGAACACTGAAGCTTTCTTT
size: .; J: TRBJ2-7; V: TRBV7-9; D: .; CDR3: CASSLEQASYEQYF; DNA: TGTGCCAGCAGCTTAGAACAGGCCTCCTACGAGCAGTACTTC
size: few; J: TRBJ1-2; V: TRBV6-5; D: .; CDR3: CASVSGNYGYTF; DNA: TGTGCCAGCGTTTCAGGGAACTATGGCTACACCTTC